Listed below are T cell receptor beta chains from one sample, sequenced in a study of shared clonotypes between healthy human individuals. This table comes from immunoSEQ multiplex PCR, and its TCRdb copy is limited to in-frame clones, with some not included. Of hundreds of thousands of clones detected, around 75% appear once; the ten largest clones hold roughly 13%. Sequenced: PBMCs. All receptors derive from a woman aged 40 to 49 in good health. Some clones in this sample may be carry-over from other donors' samples. Each CDR3 is given with its conserved first and last residue. The D gene is left open where the match is weak. Rows give clone size only sometimes, using once, few, many, or a class for an expanded clone.

>TRBJ1-3|TRBD1|-|TRBV10-3
TGTGCCATCAGTGGAACAGGGGTGGGAAACACCATATATTTT
CAISGTGVGNTIYF
>TRBJ2-3|-|-|TRBV5-1
TGCGCCAGCAGCAGGGTTATCACAGATACGCAGTATTTT
CASSRVITDTQYF
>TRBJ2-2|TRBD2|many|TRBV7-2
TGTGCCAGCAGCTTTAGACTAGCGGGGACCGGGGAGCTGTTTTTT
CASSFRLAGTGELFF
>TRBJ2-7|-|-|TRBV28
TGTGCCAGCACCAAGTCCTCGGGGGCCCAGCACGAGCAGTACTTC
CASTKSSGAQHEQYF
>TRBJ2-5|-|-|TRBV5-8
TGTGCCAGCAGCTTGGGATATGAGACCCAGTACTTC
CASSLGYETQYF
>TRBJ1-6|-|-|TRBV7-2
TGTGCCAGCAGCTTAGAGGCGAAATCACCCCTCCACTTT
CASSLEAKSPLHF
>TRBJ2-7|-|few|TRBV5-4
TGTGCCAGCAGCCAAAGGACAGCCACTTTGGGCGAGCAGTACTTC
CASSQRTATLGEQYF
>TRBJ2-5|-|-|TRBV5-1
TGCGCCAGCAGCTTGGGTGACACATACCAAGAGACCCAGTACTTC
CASSLGDTYQETQYF
>TRBJ2-1|-|once|TRBV25-1
TGTGCCAGCAGTCCCGGGACCCCCAATGAGCAGTTCTTC
CASSPGTPNEQFF
>TRBJ1-5|TRBD1|-|TRBV28
TGTGCCAGCAGACAGGGGGACAGGGGAAGCAATCAGCCCCAGCATTTT
CASRQGDRGSNQPQHF
>TRBJ2-2|-|-|TRBV11-2
TGTGCCAGCAGCTTAGAAACTAGCGGGGAGCTGTTTTTT
CASSLETSGELFF
>TRBJ2-4|-|-|TRBV28
TGTGCCAGCAGAGGTGGGGATCTAGCCAAAAACATTCAGTACTTC
CASRGGDLAKNIQYF
>TRBJ1-2|-|-|TRBV5-1
TGCGCCAGCAGCTTGGTAGTCGGTGGCTACACCTTC
CASSLVVGGYTF
>TRBJ1-2|-|-|TRBV10-3
TGTGCCATCAGTGAGGGGAGCAAAATTAACTATGGCTACACCTTC
CAISEGSKINYGYTF
>TRBJ1-1|-|-|TRBV5-4
TGTGCCAGCAGCTTATCTGAGAACACTGAAGCTTTCTTT
CASSLSENTEAFF
>TRBJ1-5|-|few|TRBV7-3
TGTGCCAGCAGCTTAAACTCGGGTGGGCCCCAGCATTTT
CASSLNSGGPQHF
>TRBJ2-7|TRBD1|-|TRBV6-5
TGTGCCAGCAGGCTCGGACAGGGGAACTACGAGCAGTACTTC
CASRLGQGNYEQYF
>TRBJ2-7|TRBD1|-|TRBV27
TGTGCCAGCAGTTCCGGCGGGACAGGGAGCGGCGAGCAGTACTTC
CASSSGGTGSGEQYF
>TRBJ2-3|-|-|TRBV11-2
TGTGCCAGCAGCTTCCTAGCCGGGGGCACAGATACGCAGTATTTT
CASSFLAGGTDTQYF
>TRBJ2-2|TRBD1|-|TRBV10-3
TGTGCCATCACAGGGACAGGGGTGGCCGGGGAGCTGTTTTTT
CAITGTGVAGELFF
>TRBJ2-3|-|-|TRBV11-3
TGTGCCAGCAGCCATAGGACTAGCACAGATACGCAGTATTTT
CASSHRTSTDTQYF
>TRBJ1-4|-|-|TRBV6-5
TGTGCCAGCAGTTACGTTGGGTCTAATGAAAAACTGTTTTTT
CASSYVGSNEKLFF